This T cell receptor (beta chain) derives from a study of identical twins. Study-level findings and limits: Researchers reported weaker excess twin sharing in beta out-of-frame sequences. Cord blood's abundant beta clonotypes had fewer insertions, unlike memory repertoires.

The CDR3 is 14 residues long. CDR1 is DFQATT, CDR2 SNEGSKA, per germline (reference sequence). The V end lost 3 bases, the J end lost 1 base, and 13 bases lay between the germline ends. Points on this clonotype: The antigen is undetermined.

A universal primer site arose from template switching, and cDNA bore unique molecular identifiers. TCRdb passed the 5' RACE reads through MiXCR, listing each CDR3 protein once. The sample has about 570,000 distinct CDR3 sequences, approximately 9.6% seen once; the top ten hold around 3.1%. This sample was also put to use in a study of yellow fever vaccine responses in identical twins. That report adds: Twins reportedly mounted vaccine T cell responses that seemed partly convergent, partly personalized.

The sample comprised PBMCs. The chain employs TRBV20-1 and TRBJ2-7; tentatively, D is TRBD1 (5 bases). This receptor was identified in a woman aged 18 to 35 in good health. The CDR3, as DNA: TGCAGTGCTAGCGGATTGACAGTATCCTACGAGCAGTACTTC. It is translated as CSASGLTVSYEQYF.